This section outlines one T cell receptor beta chain sequence together with its context. Its antigen specificity is not known. No base-level quality is on record; no much larger clone is a single base apart. To demonstrate the VDJtools post-analysis software, TCR beta repertoires were profiled from the peripheral blood of 13 young patients with multiple sclerosis. Multiple sclerosis patients were children and adolescents aged roughly 6 to 17 years. This entry is derived from a study of post-analysis software for immune sequencing data (dated by TCRdb to between 2014 and 2016). About the study as a whole: The recorded disease courses included relapsing-remitting, secondary progressive and progressive-relapsing multiple sclerosis, and some patients had no subtype annotation. The patient repertoires were compared against approximately ten previously published healthy control repertoires obtained from donors aged about 6 to 28 years. A subset of samples was prepared in parallel using single-end sample barcoding, then pooled and co-amplified after Illumina adapter ligation.

What the authors observed across the whole study: Direct clustering with F measure showed strong co-clustering of samples prepared in the same batch, prompting a batch-effect correction. The control group was slightly older than the multiple sclerosis patient group. Significantly lower normalized Chao1 diversity was found in multiple sclerosis patients than in controls, suggesting substantial peripheral T-cell clonal expansion.

To prepare the library, PCR was applied. TCRdb records Illumina HiSeq 2500 as the sequencer. To reduce PCR and sequencing biases, unique molecular identifiers were incorporated into the TCR beta cDNA libraries. Every 1 to 10 million input T cells yielded approximately 500,000 cDNA molecules, meaning each molecule approximated one T cell. The patient libraries were prepared and sequenced using the same protocol as the earlier healthy control dataset. Samples belonging to the same batch were prepared together, multiplexed and sequenced on a shared HiSeq lane. The authors' pipeline ran thus. MIGEC handled the raw barcoded reads, throwing out single-read molecular identifier groups before consensus assembly and CDR3 extraction. Clonotype tables were post-analysed with VDJtools, normalizing diversity by down-sampling all datasets to the smallest sample size. Repertoire overlap clustering matched CDR3 amino acid but not nucleotide sequences to correct batch-related cross-sample contamination. The public reads were reprocessed in TCRdb via fastp at Q25 and MiXCR, keeping in-frame beta chains. Each CDR3 protein appears once, grouped with its most common genes and DNA. The V and J calls, along with clone size, are taken from TCRdb and not from the paper's own processing. The sample table lists 750,000 to 900,000 distinct CDR3 sequences, about 45% of them with a count of one. The ten largest account for roughly 4.4% of the sample.

The receptor was derived from a girl under 18 with multiple sclerosis. Source material: blood.

The DNA reads TGTGCCAGCACCATGGCTCGCCATCGAGCCAAAAACATTCAGTACTTC. It is translated as CASTMARHRAKNIQYF. In this chain, TRBV28 is recombined with TRBJ2-4, with an unclear D gene assignment. The CDR3, cysteine through phenylalanine, is 16 amino acids long. Of all the DNA, just the CDR3 is kept, 48 bases in frame from base 1. For CDR1 and CDR2, the germline V gene lists MDHEN and SYDVKM. At the junction V is shortened by 7 bases and J by 0 bases, with 16 bases in between.